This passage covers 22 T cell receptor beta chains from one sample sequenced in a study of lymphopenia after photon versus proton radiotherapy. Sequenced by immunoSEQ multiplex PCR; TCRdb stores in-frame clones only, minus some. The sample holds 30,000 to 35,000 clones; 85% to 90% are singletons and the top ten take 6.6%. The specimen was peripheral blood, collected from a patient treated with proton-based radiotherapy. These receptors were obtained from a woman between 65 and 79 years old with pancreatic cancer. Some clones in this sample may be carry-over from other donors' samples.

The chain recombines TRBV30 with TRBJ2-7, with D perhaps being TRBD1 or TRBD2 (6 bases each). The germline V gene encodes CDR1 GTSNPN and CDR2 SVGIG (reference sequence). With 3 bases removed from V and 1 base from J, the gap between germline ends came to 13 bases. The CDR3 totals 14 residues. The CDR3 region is CAWSQGGPSYEQYF. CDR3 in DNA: TGTGCCTGGAGCCAAGGGGGGCCATCCTACGAGCAGTACTTC.

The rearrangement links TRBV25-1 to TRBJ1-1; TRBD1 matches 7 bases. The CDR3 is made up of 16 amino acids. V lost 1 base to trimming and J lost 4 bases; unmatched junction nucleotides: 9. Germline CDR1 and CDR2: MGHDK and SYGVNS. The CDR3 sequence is CASSESKTGRATEAFF. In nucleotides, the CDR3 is TGTGCCAGCAGTGAATCAAAGACAGGGCGGGCCACTGAAGCTTTCTTT.

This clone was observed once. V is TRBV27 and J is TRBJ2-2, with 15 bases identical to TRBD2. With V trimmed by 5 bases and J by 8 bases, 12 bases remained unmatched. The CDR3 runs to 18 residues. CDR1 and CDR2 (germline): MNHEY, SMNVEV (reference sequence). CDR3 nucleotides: TGTGCCAGCAGTGATAGACGGACTAGCGGGAGGGTTTCGGGGGAGCTGTTTTTT. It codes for CASSDRRTSGRVSGELFF.

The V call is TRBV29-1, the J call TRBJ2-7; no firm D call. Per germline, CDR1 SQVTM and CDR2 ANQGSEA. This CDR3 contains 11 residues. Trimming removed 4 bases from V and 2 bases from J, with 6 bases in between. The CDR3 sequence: CSVGAPYEQYF. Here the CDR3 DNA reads TGCAGCGTTGGGGCCCCCTACGAGCAGTACTTC.

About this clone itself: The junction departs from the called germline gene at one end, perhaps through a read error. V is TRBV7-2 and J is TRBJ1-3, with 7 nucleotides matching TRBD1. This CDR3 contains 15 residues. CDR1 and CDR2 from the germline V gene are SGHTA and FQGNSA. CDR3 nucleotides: TGTGCCAGCAGCTTAGTGAGGACAGGAGGAAACGCCATATATTTT. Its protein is CASSLVRTGGNAIYF.

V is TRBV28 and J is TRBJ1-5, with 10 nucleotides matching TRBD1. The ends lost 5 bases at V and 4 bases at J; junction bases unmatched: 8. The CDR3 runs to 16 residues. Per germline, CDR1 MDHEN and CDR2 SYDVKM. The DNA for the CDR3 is TGTGCCAGCAGTGCATTGGGACAGGGGCATAATCAGCCCCAGCATTTT. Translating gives CASSALGQGHNQPQHF.

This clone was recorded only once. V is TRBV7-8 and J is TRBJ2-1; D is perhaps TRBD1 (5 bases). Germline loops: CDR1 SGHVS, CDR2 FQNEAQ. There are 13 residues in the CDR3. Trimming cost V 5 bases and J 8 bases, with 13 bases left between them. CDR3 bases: TGTGCCAGCAGCCCCCCAGGGCGGCATGAGCAGTTCTTC. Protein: CASSPPGRHEQFF.

The DNA for the CDR3 is TGTGCCAGCAGCCCTCAGGAGGGACAGGGCTACGAGCAGTACTTC. Its translation is CASSPQEGQGYEQYF. The chain recombines TRBV7-2 with TRBJ2-7; the match to TRBD1 covers 9 bases. Losses at the gene ends were 5 bases for V and 3 bases for J; bases not matched to a gene: 8. The CDR3 is 15 amino acids. The V gene's germline CDR1 is SGHTA and CDR2 FQGNSA.

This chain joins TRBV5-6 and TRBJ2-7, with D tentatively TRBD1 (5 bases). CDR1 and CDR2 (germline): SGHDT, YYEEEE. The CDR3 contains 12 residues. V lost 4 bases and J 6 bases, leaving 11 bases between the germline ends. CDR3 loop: CASSPQGPEQYF. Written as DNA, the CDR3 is TGTGCCAGCAGCCCCCAGGGTCCCGAGCAGTACTTC.

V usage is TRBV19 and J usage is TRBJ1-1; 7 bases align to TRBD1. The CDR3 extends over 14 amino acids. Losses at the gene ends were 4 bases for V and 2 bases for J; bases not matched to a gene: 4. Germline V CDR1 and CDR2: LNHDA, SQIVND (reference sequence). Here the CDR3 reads CASSRQGPNTEAFF. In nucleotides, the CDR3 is TGTGCCAGTAGTAGACAGGGCCCCAACACTGAAGCTTTCTTT.

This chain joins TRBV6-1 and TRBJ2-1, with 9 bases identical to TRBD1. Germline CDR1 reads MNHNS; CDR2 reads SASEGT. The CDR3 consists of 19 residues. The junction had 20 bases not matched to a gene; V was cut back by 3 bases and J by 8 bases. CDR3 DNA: TGTGCCAGCAGTGAGGGACAGGGTTTTGCTCGTCCCAGGATTGATGAGCAGTTCTTC. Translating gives CASSEGQGFARPRIDEQFF.

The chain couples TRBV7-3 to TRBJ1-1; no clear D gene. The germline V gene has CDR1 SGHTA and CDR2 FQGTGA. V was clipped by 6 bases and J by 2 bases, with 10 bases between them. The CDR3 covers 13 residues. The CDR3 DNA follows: TGTGCCAGCAGTCCCGACCCAAACACTGAAGCTTTCTTT. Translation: CASSPDPNTEAFF.

The CDR3 nucleotides read TGTGCCTGGAGGACAGGGGTGAACACCGGGGAGCTGTTTTTT. Amino acids: CAWRTGVNTGELFF. The chain is built from TRBV30 and TRBJ2-2; 8 bases line up with TRBD1. Germline V lookup: CDR1 GTSNPN, CDR2 SVGIG (reference sequence). The length of the CDR3 is 14 residues. Trimming removed 3 bases from V and 1 base from J; junction bases left unmatched: 1.

The CDR3 loop reads CASRPLVADEQFF. The DNA for the CDR3 is TGTGCCAGCAGGCCACTAGTCGCGGATGAGCAGTTCTTC. This chain joins TRBV6-5 and TRBJ2-1, with a weak D call TRBD2 (5 bases). The CDR3 contains 13 residues. CDR1 is MNHEY, CDR2 SVGAGI, per germline. V lost 6 bases, J lost 8 bases, and 14 bases lay in between.

The CDR3 loop reads CASSPGQRVGGTQYF. The CDR3 DNA reads as TGTGCCAGCTCACCGGGCCAGCGTGTCGGAGGTACGCAGTATTTT. V usage is TRBV18 and J usage is TRBJ2-3; D may be TRBD2 (5 bases). CDR3 length: 15 amino acids. With 3 bases removed from V and 8 bases from J, the gap between germline ends came to 18 bases. CDR1 and CDR2 from the germline V gene are KGHSH and LQKENI.

CDR3: CASTPAAASYEQYF. CDR3 bases: TGTGCCAGCACCCCCGCGGCGGCTTCCTACGAGCAGTACTTC. The V call is TRBV21-1, the J call TRBJ2-7; the table gives TRBD2 as D, unverified against the DNA. TRBV21-1 is tagged as a pseudogene. The CDR3 is made up of 14 amino acids.

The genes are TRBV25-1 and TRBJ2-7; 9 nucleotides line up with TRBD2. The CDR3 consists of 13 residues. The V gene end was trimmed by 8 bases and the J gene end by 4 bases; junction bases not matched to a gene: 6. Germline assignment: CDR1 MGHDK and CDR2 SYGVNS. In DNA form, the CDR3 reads TGTGCCAGCGCCTTAGCGGGAGTGTACGAGCAGTACTTC. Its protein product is CASALAGVYEQYF.

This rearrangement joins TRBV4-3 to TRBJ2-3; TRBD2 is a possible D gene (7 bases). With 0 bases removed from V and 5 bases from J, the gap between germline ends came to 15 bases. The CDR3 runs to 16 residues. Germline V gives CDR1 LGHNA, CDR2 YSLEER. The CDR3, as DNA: TGCGCCAGCAGCCAAGATGGCGGGAGAGGGGGAGATACGCAGTATTTT. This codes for CASSQDGGRGGDTQYF.

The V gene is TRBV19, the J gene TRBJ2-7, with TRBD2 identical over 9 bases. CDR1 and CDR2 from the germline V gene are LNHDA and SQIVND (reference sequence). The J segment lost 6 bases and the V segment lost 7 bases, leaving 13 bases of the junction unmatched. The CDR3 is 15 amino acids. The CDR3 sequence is CASTSVAGAFSEQYF. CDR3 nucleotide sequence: TGTGCCAGTACCAGCGTAGCGGGAGCCTTCTCCGAGCAGTACTTC.

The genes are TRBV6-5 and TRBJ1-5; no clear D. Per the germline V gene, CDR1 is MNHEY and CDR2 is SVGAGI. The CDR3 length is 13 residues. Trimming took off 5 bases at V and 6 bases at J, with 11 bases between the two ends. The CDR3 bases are TGTGCCAGCAGTCCCAGAAGGAGTCAGCCCCAGCATTTT. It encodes CASSPRRSQPQHF.

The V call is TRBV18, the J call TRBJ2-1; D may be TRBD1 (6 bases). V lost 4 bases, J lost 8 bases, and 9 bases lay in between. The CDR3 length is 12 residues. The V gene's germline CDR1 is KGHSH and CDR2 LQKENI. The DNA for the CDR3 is TGTGCCAGCTCACTAAACAGGGATGAGCAGTTCTTC. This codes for CASSLNRDEQFF.

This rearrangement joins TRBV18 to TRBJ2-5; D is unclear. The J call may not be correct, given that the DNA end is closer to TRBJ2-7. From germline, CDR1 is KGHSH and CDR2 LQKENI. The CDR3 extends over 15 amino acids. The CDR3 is CASSPNAPSSYEQYF. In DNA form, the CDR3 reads TGTGCCAGCTCACCAAATGCGCCAAGCTCCTACGAGCAGTACTTC.